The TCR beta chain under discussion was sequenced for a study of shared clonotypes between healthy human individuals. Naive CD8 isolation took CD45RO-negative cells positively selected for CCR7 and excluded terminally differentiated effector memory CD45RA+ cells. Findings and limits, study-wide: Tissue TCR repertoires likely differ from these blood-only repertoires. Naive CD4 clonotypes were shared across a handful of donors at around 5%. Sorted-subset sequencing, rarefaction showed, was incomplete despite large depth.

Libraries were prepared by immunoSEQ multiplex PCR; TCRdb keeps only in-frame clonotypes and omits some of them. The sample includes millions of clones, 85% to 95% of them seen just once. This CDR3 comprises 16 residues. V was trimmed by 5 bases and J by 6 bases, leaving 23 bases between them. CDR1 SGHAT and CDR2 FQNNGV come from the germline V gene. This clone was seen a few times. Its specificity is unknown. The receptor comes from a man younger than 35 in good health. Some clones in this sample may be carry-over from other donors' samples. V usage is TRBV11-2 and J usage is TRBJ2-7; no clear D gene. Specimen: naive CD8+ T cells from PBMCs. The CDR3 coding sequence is TGTGCCAGCAGCGCCCTATCAGGACCGATTTCGGGCGAGCAGTACTTC. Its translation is CASSALSGPISGEQYF.